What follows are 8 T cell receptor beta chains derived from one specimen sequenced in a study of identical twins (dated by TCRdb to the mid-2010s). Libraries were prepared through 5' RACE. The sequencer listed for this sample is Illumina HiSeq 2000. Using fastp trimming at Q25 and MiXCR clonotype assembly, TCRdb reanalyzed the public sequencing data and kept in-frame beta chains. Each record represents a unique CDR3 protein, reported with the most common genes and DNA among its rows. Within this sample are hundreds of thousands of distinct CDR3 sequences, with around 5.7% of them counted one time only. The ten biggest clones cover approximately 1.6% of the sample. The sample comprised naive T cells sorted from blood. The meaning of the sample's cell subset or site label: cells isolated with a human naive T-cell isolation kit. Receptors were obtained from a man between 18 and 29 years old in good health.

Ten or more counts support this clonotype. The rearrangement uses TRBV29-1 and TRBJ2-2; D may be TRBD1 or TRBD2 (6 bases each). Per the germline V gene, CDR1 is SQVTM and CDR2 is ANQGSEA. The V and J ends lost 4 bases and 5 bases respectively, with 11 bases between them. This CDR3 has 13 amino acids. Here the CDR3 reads CSVGGARTGELFF. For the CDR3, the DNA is TGCAGCGTTGGGGGGGCGCGTACCGGGGAGCTGTTTTTT.

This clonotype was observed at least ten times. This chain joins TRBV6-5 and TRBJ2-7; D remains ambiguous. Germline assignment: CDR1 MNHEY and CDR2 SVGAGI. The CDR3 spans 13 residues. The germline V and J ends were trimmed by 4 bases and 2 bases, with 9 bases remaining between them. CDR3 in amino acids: CASSFLKAYEQYV. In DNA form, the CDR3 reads TGTGCCAGCAGTTTTCTTAAAGCCTACGAGCAGTACGTC.

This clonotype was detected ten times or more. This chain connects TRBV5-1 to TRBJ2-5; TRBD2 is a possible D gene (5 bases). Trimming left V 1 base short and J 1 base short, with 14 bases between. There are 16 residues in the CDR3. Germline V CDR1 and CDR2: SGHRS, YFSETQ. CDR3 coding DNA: TGCGCCAGCAGCTTGAACGGAGGTCCCCTCCAAGAGACCCAGTACTTC. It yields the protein CASSLNGGPLQETQYF.

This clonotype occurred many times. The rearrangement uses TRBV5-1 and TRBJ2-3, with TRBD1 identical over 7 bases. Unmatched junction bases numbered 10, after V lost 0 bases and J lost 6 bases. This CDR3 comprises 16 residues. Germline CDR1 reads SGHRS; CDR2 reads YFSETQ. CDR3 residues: CASSLERSGGMDTQYF. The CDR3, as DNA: TGCGCCAGCAGCTTGGAGCGGTCAGGGGGTATGGATACGCAGTATTTT.

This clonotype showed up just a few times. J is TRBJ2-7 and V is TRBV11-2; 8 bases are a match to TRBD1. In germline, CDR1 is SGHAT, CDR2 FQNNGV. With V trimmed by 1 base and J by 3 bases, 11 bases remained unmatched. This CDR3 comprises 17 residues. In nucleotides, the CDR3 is TGTGCCAGCAGCTTAGTCCGGGCAGGGGGCGCGGTCTACGAGCAGTACGTC. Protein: CASSLVRAGGAVYEQYV.

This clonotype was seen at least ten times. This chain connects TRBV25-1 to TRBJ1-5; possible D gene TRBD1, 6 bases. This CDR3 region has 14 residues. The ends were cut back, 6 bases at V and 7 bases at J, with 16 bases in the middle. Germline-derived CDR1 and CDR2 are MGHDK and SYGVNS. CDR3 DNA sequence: TGTGCCAGCAGAGCTTGGGGGGCAGGGCAGCCCCAGCATTTT. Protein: CASRAWGAGQPQHF.

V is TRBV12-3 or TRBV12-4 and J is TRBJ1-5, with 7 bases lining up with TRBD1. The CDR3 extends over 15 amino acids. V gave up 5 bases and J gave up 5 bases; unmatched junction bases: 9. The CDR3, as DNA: TGTGCCAGCAGTAGTAAGACAGGGTTTCATCAGCCCCAGCATTTT. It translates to CASSSKTGFHQPQHF.

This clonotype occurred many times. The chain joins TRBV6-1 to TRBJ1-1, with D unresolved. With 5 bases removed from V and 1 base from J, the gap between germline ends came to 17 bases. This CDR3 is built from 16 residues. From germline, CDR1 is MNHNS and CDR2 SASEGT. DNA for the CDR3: TGTGCCAGCAGTCCGTCTTTTGGGGAAACGAACACTGAAGCTTTCTTT. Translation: CASSPSFGETNTEAFF.